Listed below are T cell receptor beta chains from one sample, sequenced in a study of human CD8 memory T cell subsets. One entry per CDR3 protein, without DNA, is what TCRdb gives after re-calling the 5' RACE reads. The sample has 5,000 to 6,500 distinct CDR3 sequences. The sequenced sample was CD8+ T cells from PBMCs. These receptors were obtained from a human donor in good health. CDR3s include the opening cysteine and the closing phenylalanine or tryptophan. Rows may omit the clone size; those that give it use once, few, many or a size class.

size: medium-sized
J: TRBJ2-5
V: TRBV28
CDR3: CASSFGGARETQYF

size: medium-sized
J: TRBJ2-3
V: TRBV5-1
CDR3: CASSSGQGVDTQYF

size: .
J: TRBJ2-1
V: TRBV27
CDR3: CASSGTGNNEQFF

size: .
J: TRBJ2-7
V: TRBV13
CDR3: CASSLMGSWAGVNEQYF

size: medium-sized
J: TRBJ2-7
V: TRBV11-2
CDR3: CASSLYSESYEQYF

size: .
J: TRBJ2-7
V: TRBV6-2/TRBV6-3
CDR3: CASSASYEQYF

size: .
J: TRBJ1-4
V: TRBV20-1
CDR3: CSALPPLDRGGEKLFF

size: .
J: TRBJ1-5
V: TRBV6-6
CDR3: CASSYGPGDSNQPQHF

size: .
J: TRBJ2-1
V: TRBV15
CDR3: CATSRDTLAGGEQFF

size: .
J: TRBJ2-4
V: TRBV12-3/TRBV12-4
CDR3: CASSSSWLGQGEIQYF

size: .
J: TRBJ2-2
V: TRBV6-1
CDR3: CASSELDGELFF

size: .
J: TRBJ2-1
V: TRBV5-1
CDR3: CASSRDRGLWNEQFF

size: .
J: TRBJ2-7
V: TRBV2
CDR3: CASSTSGSFDEQYF

size: medium-sized
J: TRBJ1-1
V: TRBV2
CDR3: CASSEALEAFF

size: .
J: TRBJ2-5
V: TRBV4-2
CDR3: CASSLDGETQYF

size: .
J: TRBJ2-1
V: TRBV11-3
CDR3: CASSSKQDGVGNEQFF

size: .
J: TRBJ2-1
V: TRBV6-4
CDR3: CASSDSKSGSYNEQFF

size: .
J: TRBJ2-5
V: TRBV6-1
CDR3: CASSELAGGPETQYF

size: .
J: TRBJ2-3
V: TRBV6-5
CDR3: CASCLAGITDTQYF

size: .
J: TRBJ2-5
V: TRBV12-3/TRBV12-4
CDR3: CASADGDSQETQYF

size: large
J: TRBJ2-7
V: TRBV28
CDR3: CASTALGLEGSEQYF

size: .
J: TRBJ2-2
V: TRBV3-1
CDR3: CASSQEGLEGAGELFF

size: .
J: TRBJ2-2
V: TRBV9
CDR3: CASSVEGAGELFF

size: .
J: TRBJ2-3
V: TRBV20-1
CDR3: CSARGTGAGDTQYF

size: .
J: TRBJ2-7
V: TRBV11-2
CDR3: CASSLDRVDDEQYF

size: .
J: TRBJ2-7
V: TRBV12-3/TRBV12-4
CDR3: CASSPRESVYEQYF

size: .
J: TRBJ2-1
V: TRBV20-1
CDR3: CSARRLAGNEQFF

size: .
J: TRBJ2-1
V: TRBV7-8
CDR3: CASRTTGNPYNEQFF

size: .
J: TRBJ1-1
V: TRBV28
CDR3: CASSPDTNTEAFF

size: .
J: TRBJ2-7
V: TRBV7-9
CDR3: CASSSPSTGASYEQYF

size: .
J: TRBJ1-2
V: TRBV7-6
CDR3: CASSLVGTGVYGYTF

size: .
J: TRBJ2-2
V: TRBV12-3/TRBV12-4
CDR3: CASSFGEGLTGELFF

size: .
J: TRBJ2-5
V: TRBV12-3/TRBV12-4
CDR3: CASSSTRQGVGETQYF

size: .
J: TRBJ2-7
V: TRBV2
CDR3: CASSEITYEQYF

size: .
J: TRBJ2-2
V: TRBV7-6
CDR3: CASRGQNTGELFF

size: .
J: TRBJ2-7
V: TRBV6-2/TRBV6-3
CDR3: CASSSEPYEQYF

size: medium-sized
J: TRBJ2-5
V: TRBV7-6
CDR3: CASSLAQGETQYF

size: .
J: TRBJ1-1
V: TRBV12-3/TRBV12-4
CDR3: CASSLDRGLNTEAFF